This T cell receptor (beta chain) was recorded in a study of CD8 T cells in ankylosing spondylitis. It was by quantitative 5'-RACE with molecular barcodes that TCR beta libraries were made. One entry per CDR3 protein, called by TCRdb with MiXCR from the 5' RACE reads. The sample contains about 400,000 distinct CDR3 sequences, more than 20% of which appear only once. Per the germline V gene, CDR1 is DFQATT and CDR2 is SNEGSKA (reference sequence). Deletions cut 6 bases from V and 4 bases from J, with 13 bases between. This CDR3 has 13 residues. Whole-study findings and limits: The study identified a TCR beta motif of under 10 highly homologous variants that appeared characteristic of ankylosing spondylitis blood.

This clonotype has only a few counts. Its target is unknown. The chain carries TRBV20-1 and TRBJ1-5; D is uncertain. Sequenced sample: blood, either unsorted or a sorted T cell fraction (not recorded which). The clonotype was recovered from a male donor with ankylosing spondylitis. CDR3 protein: CSAKEAGNQPQHF. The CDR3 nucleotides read TGCAGTGCCAAAGAGGCGGGGAATCAGCCCCAGCATTTT.